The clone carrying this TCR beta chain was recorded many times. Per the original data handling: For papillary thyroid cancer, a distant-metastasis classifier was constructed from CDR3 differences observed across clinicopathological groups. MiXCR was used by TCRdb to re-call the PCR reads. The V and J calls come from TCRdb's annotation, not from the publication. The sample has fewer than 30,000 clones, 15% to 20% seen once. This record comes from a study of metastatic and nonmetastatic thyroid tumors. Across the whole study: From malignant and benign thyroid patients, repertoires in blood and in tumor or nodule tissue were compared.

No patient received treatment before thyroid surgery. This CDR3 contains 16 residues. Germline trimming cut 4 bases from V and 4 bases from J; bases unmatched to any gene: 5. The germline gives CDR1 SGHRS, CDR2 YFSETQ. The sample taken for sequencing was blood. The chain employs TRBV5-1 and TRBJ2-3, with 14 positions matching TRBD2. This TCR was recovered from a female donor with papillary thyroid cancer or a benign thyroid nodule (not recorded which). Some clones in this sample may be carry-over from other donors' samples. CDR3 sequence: CASSPWTSGRSDTQYF. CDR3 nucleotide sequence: TGCGCCAGCAGCCCCTGGACTAGCGGGAGGTCAGATACGCAGTATTTT.